A single TCR beta chain is shown here with its context. The target antigen is unknown. This record belongs to a study of T cell responses to AZD1222 COVID-19 vaccine. Findings and caveats of the study: Vaccine-related CD4 TCRs covered spike, predominating at 160-218 and 743-854. White British ancestry dominated among donors, who included more females, and clonal diversity was possibly underestimated.

V was cut by 1 base and J by 6 bases, with 7 bases left in between. The CDR3 has 11 amino acids. Germline V lookup: CDR1 GTSNPN, CDR2 SVGIG (reference sequence). The study pooled second doses at about 4 or about 12 weeks. Repertoires were generated with immunoSEQ multiplex PCR, while TCRdb's copy carries only in-frame clones and drops some. In the table there are 50,000 to 65,000 clones, approximately 86% of which are singletons. This clonotype was obtained from an adult who received the AZD1222 COVID-19 vaccine. Sequencing used peripheral blood, obtained 28 days after the second AZD1222 dose. This chain connects TRBV30 to TRBJ2-7; no clear D. In DNA form, the CDR3 reads TGTGCCTGGAGTGGAGTAGCCGAGCAGTACTTC. This encodes CAWSGVAEQYF.